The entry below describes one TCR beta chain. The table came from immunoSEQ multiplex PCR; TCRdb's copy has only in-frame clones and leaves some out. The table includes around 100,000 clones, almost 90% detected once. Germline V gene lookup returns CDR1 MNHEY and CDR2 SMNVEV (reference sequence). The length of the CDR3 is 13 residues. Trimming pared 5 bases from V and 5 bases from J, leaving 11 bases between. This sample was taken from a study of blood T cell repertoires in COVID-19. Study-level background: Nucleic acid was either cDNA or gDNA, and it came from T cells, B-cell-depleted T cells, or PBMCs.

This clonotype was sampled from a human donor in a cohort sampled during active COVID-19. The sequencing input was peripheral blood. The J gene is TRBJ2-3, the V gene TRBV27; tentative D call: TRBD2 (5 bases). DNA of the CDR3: TGTGCCAGCAGTCCCGCCCGGGGAGATACGCAGTATTTT. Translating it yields CASSPARGDTQYF.